The source of this TCR beta chain is a study of Ad26.COV2.S vaccination and SARS-CoV-2 variants. Produced via immunoSEQ multiplex PCR; TCRdb's table is partial and in-frame only. The table shows hundreds of thousands of clones, with 75% to 90% occurring only once. As for treatment: approximately 18 received Ad26.COV2.S at low or high dose, single or two shots; several received placebo; per-sample allocation not given. Samples were taken on day 63 after the first vaccine or placebo injection. V lost 4 bases, J lost 2 bases, and 19 bases lay in between. Germline lookup yields CDR1 SGHDT and CDR2 YYEEEE. The CDR3 consists of 16 residues.

The TCR comes from a person aged 18-60 years who received the Ad26.COV2.S COVID-19 vaccine or a placebo. V gene TRBV5-6 combines with J gene TRBJ2-7, with TRBD2 as a possible D gene (5 bases). This specimen consisted of peripheral blood, obtained in a trial of Ad26.COV2.S vaccine versus placebo. As DNA, the CDR3 is TGTGCCAGCAGCCCAAACACGAGGGAAGAGACCTACGAGCAGTACTTC. Translated: CASSPNTREETYEQYF.